These 24 T cell receptor beta chains were sequenced from one sample in a study of CD8+ T cells in alopecia areata. After isolation, RNA underwent reverse transcription to generate cDNA as the sequencing template. Repertoires were generated with immunoSEQ multiplex PCR, while TCRdb's copy carries only in-frame clones and drops some. The sample holds almost 250,000 clones; around 67% are singletons and the top ten take 1.2%. The sequenced sample was CD4+ T cells sorted from blood, obtained at week 0. These receptors all stem from a human donor with alopecia areata.

This chain connects TRBV18 to TRBJ2-1; D not certain. The CDR3 runs 15 residues. The germline V and J ends were trimmed by 2 bases and 8 bases, with 16 bases remaining between them. The V gene's germline CDR1 is KGHSH and CDR2 LQKENI. Here the CDR3 DNA reads TGTGCCAGCTCACCAGGGTCTCTTTTACCGGATGAGCAGTTCTTC. Protein product: CASSPGSLLPDEQFF.

V and J are TRBV19 and TRBJ1-2, with 7 bases identical to TRBD1. V trimming: 5 bases; J trimming: 2 bases; junction bases outside the gene matches: 2. This CDR3 has 13 amino acids. The germline gives CDR1 LNHDA, CDR2 SQIVND (reference sequence). CDR3 in amino acids: CASSARGNYGYTF. DNA for the CDR3: TGTGCCAGTAGTGCCAGGGGGAACTATGGCTACACCTTC.

V usage is TRBV2 and J usage is TRBJ2-6; 7 nucleotides agree with TRBD1. CDR3 size: 18 residues. Germline CDR1 SNHLY, CDR2 FYNNEI. The V gene end was trimmed by 7 bases and the J gene end by 2 bases; junction bases not matched to a gene: 14. The CDR3 is CASITPDRVVAGANVLTF. CDR3 DNA: TGTGCCAGCATAACCCCCGACAGGGTGGTAGCTGGGGCCAACGTCCTGACTTTC.

The chain links TRBV5-6 to TRBJ1-2, with D possibly TRBD1 on 6 matching bases. The CDR3 has 13 amino acids. V lost 4 bases and J lost 8, with 15 bases in between. Germline assignment: CDR1 SGHDT and CDR2 YYEEEE. As DNA, the CDR3 is TGTGCCAGCAGCGAAACAGGGAAGCGGGGCTACACCTTC. This translates into CASSETGKRGYTF.

This clone was seen repeatedly, ten times or more. The rearrangement joins TRBV7-9 to TRBJ2-1; 9 nucleotides align to TRBD2. V was clipped by 4 bases and J by 8 bases; unmatched bases: 12. The germline gives CDR1 SEHNR, CDR2 FQNEAQ (reference sequence). The CDR3 consists of 16 residues. This chain's CDR3 is CASSSLVAGGQDEQFF. The CDR3 coding sequence is TGTGCCAGCAGCTCCCTCGTGGCGGGGGGGCAGGATGAGCAGTTCTTC.

This clone was observed a few times. The V gene is TRBV7-9, the J gene TRBJ2-7, with no clear D. This CDR3 is 13 amino acids long. The V end lost 5 bases, the J end lost 4 bases, and 12 bases lay between the germline ends. Germline V gene lookup returns CDR1 SEHNR and CDR2 FQNEAQ (reference sequence). Here the CDR3 reads CASSRSVGYEQYF. The CDR3 region has the DNA TGTGCCAGCAGCCGTTCTGTGGGGTACGAGCAGTACTTC. Combining the CDR3 with reference TRBV7-9 and TRBJ2-7 gives the whole variable domain DTGVSQNPRHKITKRGQNVTFRCDPISEHNRLYWYRQTLGQGPEFLTYFQNEAQLEKSRLLSDRFSAERPKGSFSTLEIQRTEQGDSAMYLCASSRSVGYEQYFGPGTRLTVT.

The chain employs TRBV7-9 and TRBJ2-1; D unclear. CDR3 length: 12 amino acids. V lost 5 bases and J 6 bases, leaving 8 bases between the germline ends. The germline V gene has CDR1 SEHNR and CDR2 FQNEAQ (reference sequence). The CDR3 reads CASSPTANEQFF. The CDR3 DNA reads TGTGCCAGCAGCCCGACTGCCAATGAGCAGTTCTTC.

The chain couples TRBV19 to TRBJ1-1, with a weak D call TRBD1 (5 bases). The CDR3 sequence is 14 residues long. With 5 bases removed from V and 7 bases from J, the gap between germline ends came to 17 bases. Germline-derived CDR1 and CDR2 are LNHDA and SQIVND (reference sequence). The CDR3 protein is CASSGPREIGEAFF. The CDR3 region has the DNA TGTGCCAGTAGTGGTCCCAGGGAAATCGGTGAAGCTTTCTTT.

The chain employs TRBV6-1 and TRBJ1-1; no clear D. Trimming removed 8 bases at V and 4 bases at J, with 17 bases between. Germline CDR1 reads MNHNS; CDR2 reads SASEGT. The CDR3 consists of 14 residues. The chain's CDR3 is CASASQPASTEAFF. The DNA for the CDR3 is TGTGCCAGCGCCTCGCAGCCGGCGAGCACTGAAGCTTTCTTT.

The chain employs TRBV29-1 and TRBJ2-2; D not certain. Germline CDR1 and CDR2: SQVTM and ANQGSEA. Trimming shortened V by 6 bases and J by 0 bases, and 11 bases separated the two germline ends. The CDR3 totals 14 residues. The CDR3 DNA sequence: TGCAGCGTGAGGTTGCTCGCGAACACCGGGGAGCTGTTTTTT. Translating it yields CSVRLLANTGELFF.

The V gene is TRBV29-1, the J gene TRBJ1-1; D possibly corresponds to TRBD1 (5 bases). The CDR3 has 13 residues. In germline, CDR1 is SQVTM, CDR2 ANQGSEA. The V end was cut by 3 bases, the J end by 0 bases, with 8 bases between. The CDR3 sequence: CSVERGVNTEAFF. The CDR3 DNA reads TGCAGCGTTGAGCGGGGGGTGAACACTGAAGCTTTCTTT.

V and J are TRBV4-1 and TRBJ2-3; TRBD1 matches at 8 bases. The germline gives CDR1 MGHRA, CDR2 YSYEKL. V dropped 4 bases and J dropped 5; count of bases not matched to a gene: 5. The length of the CDR3 is 14 residues. CDR3 coding DNA: TGCGCCAGCAGCCGACTGACAGGGGAAGATACGCAGTATTTT. Protein: CASSRLTGEDTQYF.

The chain employs TRBV11-1 and TRBJ1-1, with D unclear. V lost 1 base and J lost 6, with 15 bases in between. The CDR3 consists of 15 residues. In germline, CDR1 is SGHAT, CDR2 FQDESV (reference sequence). Here the CDR3 DNA reads TGTGCCAGCAGCTTAGAGTCTGCGGGGTTCTCTGAAGCTTTCTTT. Translating gives CASSLESAGFSEAFF.

This clone was observed a handful of times. The same CDR3 arises from other DNA sequences in this sample as well. This chain links TRBV27 with TRBJ1-1; D not certain. There are 13 residues in the CDR3. CDR1 is MNHEY and CDR2 is SMNVEV in the germline V gene (reference sequence). V was shortened by 3 bases and J by 1 base, with 6 bases between the two germline ends. CDR3 loop: CASSFTGNTEAFF. As DNA, the CDR3 is TGTGCCAGCAGTTTTACCGGGAACACTGAAGCTTTCTTT.

The CDR3 region is CATSRDPGQGKETQYF. As DNA, the CDR3 is TGTGCCACCAGCAGAGACCCAGGTCAGGGAAAAGAGACCCAGTACTTC. The chain uses TRBV15 and TRBJ2-5; perhaps TRBD1 as D (5 bases). Trimming removed 0 bases at V and 3 bases at J, with 14 bases between. Germline lookup yields CDR1 LNHNV and CDR2 YYDKDF (reference sequence). The CDR3 has 16 amino acids. Full variable domain (outside the CDR3, taken from reference TRBV15 and TRBJ2-5): DAMVIQNPRYQVTQFGKPVTLSCSQTLNHNVMYWYQQKSSQAPKLLFHYYDKDFNNEADTPDNFQSRRPNTSFCFLDIRSPGLGDTAMYLCATSRDPGQGKETQYFGPGTRLLVL.

This sequence joins TRBV6-5 and TRBJ2-7; perhaps TRBD1 as D (6 bases). The CDR3 runs 13 residues. V was clipped by 5 bases and J by 4 bases, with 12 bases between them. Per germline, CDR1 MNHEY and CDR2 SVGAGI. The CDR3 sequence is CASSKLGTYEQYF. For the CDR3, the DNA is TGTGCCAGCAGTAAACTCGGGACATACGAGCAGTACTTC.

This chain joins TRBV13 and TRBJ2-3, with 13 bases matching TRBD2. The ends lost 5 bases at V and 2 bases at J; junction bases unmatched: 10. The germline gives CDR1 PRHDT, CDR2 FYEKMQ (reference sequence). The CDR3 is 18 amino acids. CDR3 DNA sequence: TGTGCCAGCAGCATGCGGACGGGACTAGCGGGGATCACAGATACGCAGTATTTT. Protein: CASSMRTGLAGITDTQYF.

The J gene is TRBJ1-2, the V gene TRBV9, with TRBD1 matching 7 bases. This CDR3 is built from 16 residues. The J segment lost 2 bases and the V segment lost 1 base, leaving 8 bases of the junction unmatched. Germline CDR1 SGDLS, CDR2 YYNGEE. The CDR3 nucleotides read TGTGCCAGCAGCGTATACGACAGGGTCGGAAACTATGGCTACACCTTC. This sequence encodes CASSVYDRVGNYGYTF.

This chain links TRBV7-9 with TRBJ1-2; 7 bases fit TRBD1. V lost 2 bases, J lost 0 bases, and 6 bases stayed unmatched. Germline CDR1 reads SEHNR; CDR2 reads FQNEAQ (reference sequence). CDR3 length equals 16 residues. The CDR3 reads CASSLTGTVTNYGYTF. For the CDR3, the DNA is TGTGCCAGCAGCTTAACAGGGACAGTTACTAACTATGGCTACACCTTC.

This sequence joins TRBV29-1 and TRBJ1-1, with 8 positions matching TRBD1. Germline CDR1 and CDR2: SQVTM and ANQGSEA. The CDR3 contains 13 residues. The J segment lost 4 bases and the V segment lost 6 bases, leaving 7 bases of the junction unmatched. The CDR3 DNA follows: TGCAGCGTCGGACAGGGCTGGGGCACTGAAGCTTTCTTT. It specifies CSVGQGWGTEAFF. Full variable domain (remainder filled in from reference TRBV29-1 and TRBJ1-1): SAVISQKPSRDICQRGTSLTIQCQVDSQVTMMFWYRQQPGQSLTLIATANQGSEATYESGFVIDKFPISRPNLTFSTLTVSNMSPEDSSIYLCSVGQGWGTEAFFGQGTRLTVV.

The chain combines TRBV29-1 with TRBJ2-1; 10 bases fit TRBD2. V shed 5 bases, J shed 6 bases, and the junction held 4 bases outside the gene matches. The CDR3 loop spans 13 amino acids. From germline, CDR1 is SQVTM and CDR2 ANQGSEA. The CDR3 region has the DNA TGCAGCGTTCCGGGACTAGCGTTCAATGAGCAGTTCTTC. Its translation is CSVPGLAFNEQFF.

This rearrangement joins TRBV29-1 to TRBJ2-5; 7 bases are shared with TRBD2. The germline gives CDR1 SQVTM, CDR2 ANQGSEA. Germline trimming cut 2 bases from V and 6 bases from J; bases unmatched to any gene: 9. This CDR3 has 14 residues. The CDR3 DNA is TGCAGCGTTGAACCCCAGGGAGGGATTAAGACCCAGTACTTC. It yields the protein CSVEPQGGIKTQYF.

The gene calls are TRBV5-1 and TRBJ2-3; 8 bases line up with TRBD2. The germline V gene has CDR1 SGHRS and CDR2 YFSETQ. The V segment lost 5 bases and the J segment 2 bases; nucleotides outside the gene matches: 10. CDR3 length: 16 residues. The CDR3, as DNA: TGCGCCAGCAGACAAGTGCGGGGGGCCGTCACAGATACGCAGTATTTT. Its translation: CASRQVRGAVTDTQYF. The full variable domain, rest sourced from reference TRBV5-1 and TRBJ2-3, is KAGVTQTPRYLIKTRGQQVTLSCSPISGHRSVSWYQQTPGQGLQFLFEYFSETQRNKGNFPGRFSGRQFSNSRSEMNVSTLELGDSALYLCASRQVRGAVTDTQYFGPGTRLTVL.

This clone showed up just a few times. The chain has TRBV29-1 and TRBJ2-1; 8 nucleotides match TRBD2. Trimming at V came to 5 bases and at J to 6 bases, leaving 6 bases not matched to a gene. CDR1 is SQVTM and CDR2 is ANQGSEA in the germline V gene. The CDR3 is 13 residues long. The CDR3 DNA follows: TGCAGCGTTAGTAGCGGGGCAATCAATGAGCAGTTCTTC. Translating gives CSVSSGAINEQFF.